The T cell receptor (beta chain) under discussion was sequenced for a study of CD8+ T cells in alopecia areata. About the study: Oral tofacitinib (5 to 10 mg twice daily) was administered to treated patients. Tofacitinib exposure lasted 6 to 18 months, followed by 6 months off drug.

PBMCs provided sorted CD4+ and CD8+ T cells. As the sequencing template, cDNA was produced by extracting RNA and reverse transcribing it. Generated by immunoSEQ multiplex PCR, the TCRdb table keeps only in-frame clones and is missing some. The sample contains about 180,000 clones, around 64% of which appear only once. The length of the CDR3 is 14 residues. The V gene lost 0 bases and the J gene lost 0 bases, with 6 bases spanning the gap. The germline CDR1 and CDR2 sequences are SGDLS and YYNGEE. Sequenced here: CD8+ T cells sorted from blood, sampled at week 0. This sequence originates from a human donor with alopecia areata. The chain employs TRBV9 and TRBJ1-1, with no clear D. The CDR3 DNA follows: TGTGCCAGCAGCGTAGGGGCCGTGAACACTGAAGCTTTCTTT. This codes for CASSVGAVNTEAFF.